This T cell receptor beta chain stems from a study of blood T cell repertoires in COVID-19. Study background: Spain, Italy and the United States supplied samples that represented acute and convalescent COVID-19. In each case, the material was cDNA or gDNA derived from T cells, B-cell-depleted T cells, or PBMCs.

CDR3 size: 9 residues. Produced via immunoSEQ multiplex PCR; TCRdb's table is partial and in-frame only. The table has a few hundred thousand clones, around 85% seen once; the top ten hold 6.2%. Specimen: peripheral blood. The chain combines TRBV21-1 with TRBJ2-5; TRBD2, the table's D call, was not compared with the DNA. TRBV21-1 is a pseudogene segment. This clonotype was sampled from a man aged 55 to 70 with acute or convalescent COVID-19. This CDR3 is CATSEDQYF. The DNA of the CDR3 is TGTGCCACATCAGAGGACCAGTACTTC.